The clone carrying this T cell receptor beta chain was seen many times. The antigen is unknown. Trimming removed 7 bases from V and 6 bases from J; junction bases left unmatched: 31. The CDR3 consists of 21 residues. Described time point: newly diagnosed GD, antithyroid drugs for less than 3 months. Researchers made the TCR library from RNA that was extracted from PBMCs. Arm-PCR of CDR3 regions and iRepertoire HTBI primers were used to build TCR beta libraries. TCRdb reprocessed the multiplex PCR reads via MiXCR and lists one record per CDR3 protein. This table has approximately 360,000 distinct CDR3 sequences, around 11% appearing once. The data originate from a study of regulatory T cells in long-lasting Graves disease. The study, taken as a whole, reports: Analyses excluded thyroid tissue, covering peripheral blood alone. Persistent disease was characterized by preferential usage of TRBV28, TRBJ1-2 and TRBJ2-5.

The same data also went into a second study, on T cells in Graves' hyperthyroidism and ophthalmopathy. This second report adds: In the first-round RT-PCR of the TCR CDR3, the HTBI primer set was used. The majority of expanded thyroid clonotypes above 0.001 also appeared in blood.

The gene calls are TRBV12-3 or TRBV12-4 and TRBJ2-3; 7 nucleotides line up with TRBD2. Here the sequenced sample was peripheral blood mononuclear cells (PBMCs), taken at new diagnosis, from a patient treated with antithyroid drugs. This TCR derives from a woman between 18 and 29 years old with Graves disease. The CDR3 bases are TGTGCCAGCAAGGGAATCCTAAAAGCGGGAACGGCCAGGTTTAAGGTGGATACGCAGTATTTT. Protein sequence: CASKGILKAGTARFKVDTQYF.